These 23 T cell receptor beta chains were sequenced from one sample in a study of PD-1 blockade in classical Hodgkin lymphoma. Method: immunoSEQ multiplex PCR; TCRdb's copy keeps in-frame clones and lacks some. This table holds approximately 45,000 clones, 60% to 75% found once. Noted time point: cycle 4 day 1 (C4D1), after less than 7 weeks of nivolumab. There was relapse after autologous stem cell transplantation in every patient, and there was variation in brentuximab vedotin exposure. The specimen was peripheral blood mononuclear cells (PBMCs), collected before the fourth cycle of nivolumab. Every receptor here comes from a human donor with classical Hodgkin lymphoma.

CDR3 amino acids: CASSSTGTSSTDTQYF. The DNA of the CDR3 is TGTGCCAGCAGTTCTACCGGGACCTCTAGCACAGATACGCAGTATTTT. The chain joins TRBV28 to TRBJ2-3, with D perhaps TRBD1 or TRBD2 (5 bases each). V gave up 4 bases and J gave up 0 bases, with 14 bases separating them. CDR1 is MDHEN and CDR2 is SYDVKM in the germline V gene. The CDR3 consists of 16 residues. Full variable domain (rest looked up from reference TRBV28 and TRBJ2-3): DVKVTQSSRYLVKRTGEKVFLECVQDMDHENMFWYRQDPGLGLRLIYFSYDVKMKEKGDIPEGYSVSREKKERFSLILESASTNQTSMYLCASSSTGTSSTDTQYFGPGTRLTVL.

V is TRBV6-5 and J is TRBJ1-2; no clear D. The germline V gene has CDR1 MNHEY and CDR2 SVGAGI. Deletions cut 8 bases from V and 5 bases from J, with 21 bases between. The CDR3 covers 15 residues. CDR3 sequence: CASLPPEKPGYGYTF. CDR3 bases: TGTGCCAGCCTTCCCCCGGAGAAGCCGGGGTATGGCTACACCTTC.

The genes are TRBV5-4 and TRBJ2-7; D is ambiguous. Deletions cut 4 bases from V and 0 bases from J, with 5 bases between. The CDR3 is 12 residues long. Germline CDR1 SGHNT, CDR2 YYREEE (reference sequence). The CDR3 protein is CASSVNSYEQYF. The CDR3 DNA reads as TGTGCCAGCAGCGTCAACTCCTACGAGCAGTACTTC.

The CDR3 bases are TGTGCCTGGAGGGGCAATAGCAATCAGCCCCAGCATTTT. Translated: CAWRGNSNQPQHF. The chain is built from TRBV30 and TRBJ1-5; D is ambiguous. In germline, CDR1 is GTSNPN, CDR2 SVGIG (reference sequence). The CDR3 runs to 13 residues. Trimming took 3 bases from V and 0 from J, leaving 6 bases between them.

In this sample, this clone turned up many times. CDR3 DNA sequence: TGTGCCAGCCACGACAGGGGGCGCATCTACAATGAGCAGTTCTTC. This sequence encodes CASHDRGRIYNEQFF. The rearrangement links TRBV19 to TRBJ2-1, with 10 bases fitting TRBD1. The CDR3 consists of 15 residues. CDR1 and CDR2 from the germline V gene are LNHDA and SQIVND (reference sequence). Trimming cost V 9 bases and J 3 bases; bases outside gene matches: 8.

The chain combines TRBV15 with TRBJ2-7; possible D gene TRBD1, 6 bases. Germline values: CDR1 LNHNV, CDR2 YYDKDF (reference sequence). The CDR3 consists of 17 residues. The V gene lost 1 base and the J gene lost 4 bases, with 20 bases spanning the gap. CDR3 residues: CATSRVRFQGSMYEQYF. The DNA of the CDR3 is TGTGCCACCAGCAGAGTTAGGTTTCAGGGGTCAATGTACGAGCAGTACTTC.

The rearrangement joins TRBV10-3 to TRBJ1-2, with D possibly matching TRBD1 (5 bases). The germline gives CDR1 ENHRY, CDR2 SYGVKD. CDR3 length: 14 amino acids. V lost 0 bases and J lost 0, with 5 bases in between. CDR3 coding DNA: TGTGCCATCAGTGAGTCGACAGCTAACTATGGCTACACCTTC. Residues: CAISESTANYGYTF.

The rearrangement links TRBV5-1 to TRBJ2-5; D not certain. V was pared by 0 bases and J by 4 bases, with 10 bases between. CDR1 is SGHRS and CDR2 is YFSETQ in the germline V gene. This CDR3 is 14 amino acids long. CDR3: CASSLGKLGETQYF. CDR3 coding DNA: TGCGCCAGCAGCTTGGGGAAACTGGGAGAGACCCAGTACTTC.

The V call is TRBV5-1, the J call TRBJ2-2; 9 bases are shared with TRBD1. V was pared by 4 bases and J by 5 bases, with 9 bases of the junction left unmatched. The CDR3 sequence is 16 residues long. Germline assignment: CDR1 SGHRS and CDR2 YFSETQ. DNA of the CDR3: TGCGCCAGCAGCATTCCGGGACAGGGAGGAACCGGGGAGCTGTTTTTT. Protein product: CASSIPGQGGTGELFF.

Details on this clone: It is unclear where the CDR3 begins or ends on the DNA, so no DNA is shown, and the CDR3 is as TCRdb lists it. This chain's CDR3 is CASSFGAGGGYEQYF. The chain couples TRBV28 to TRBJ2-7; TRBD2 was called by the table and not checked on the DNA. Germline CDR1 MDHEN, CDR2 SYDVKM. The CDR3 sequence runs 15 residues, both termini included.

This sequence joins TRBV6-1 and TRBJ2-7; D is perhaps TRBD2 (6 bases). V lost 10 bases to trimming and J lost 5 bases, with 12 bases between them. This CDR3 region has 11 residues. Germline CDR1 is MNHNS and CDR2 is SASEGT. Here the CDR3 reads CATEGFHEQYF. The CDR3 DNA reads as TGTGCCACGGAGGGTTTTCACGAGCAGTACTTC.

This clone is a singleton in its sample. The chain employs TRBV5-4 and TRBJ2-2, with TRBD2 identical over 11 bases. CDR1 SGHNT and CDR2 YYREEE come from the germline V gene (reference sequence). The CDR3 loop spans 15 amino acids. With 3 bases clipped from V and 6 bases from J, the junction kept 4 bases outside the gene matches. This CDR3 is CASSYSGGAPGELFF. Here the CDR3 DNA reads TGTGCCAGCAGCTATAGCGGGGGGGCCCCCGGGGAGCTGTTTTTT. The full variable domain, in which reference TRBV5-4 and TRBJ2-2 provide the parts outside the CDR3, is ETGVTQSPTHLIKTRGQQVTLRCSSQSGHNTVSWYQQALGQGPQFIFQYYREEENGRGNFPPRFSGLQFPNYSSELNVNALELDDSALYLCASSYSGGAPGELFFGEGSRLTVL.

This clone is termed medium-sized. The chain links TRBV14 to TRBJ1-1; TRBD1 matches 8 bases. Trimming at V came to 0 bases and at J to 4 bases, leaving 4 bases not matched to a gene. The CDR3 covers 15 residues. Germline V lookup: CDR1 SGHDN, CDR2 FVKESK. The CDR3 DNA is TGTGCCAGCAGCCAAGAGCCAGGGGGCGTCACTGAAGCTTTCTTT. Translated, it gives CASSQEPGGVTEAFF.

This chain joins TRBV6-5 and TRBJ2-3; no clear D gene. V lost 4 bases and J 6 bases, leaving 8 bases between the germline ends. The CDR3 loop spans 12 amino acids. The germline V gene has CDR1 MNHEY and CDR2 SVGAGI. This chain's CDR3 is CASSSHRDTQYF. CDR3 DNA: TGTGCCAGCAGTTCCCACCGCGATACGCAGTATTTT.

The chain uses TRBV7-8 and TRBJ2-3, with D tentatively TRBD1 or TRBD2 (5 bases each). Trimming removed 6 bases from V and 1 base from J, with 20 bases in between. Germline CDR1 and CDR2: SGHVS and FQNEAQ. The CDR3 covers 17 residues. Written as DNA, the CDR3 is TGTGCCAGCAGTCCTAATCCGGGACCCCTCGGCACAGATACGCAGTATTTT. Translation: CASSPNPGPLGTDTQYF.

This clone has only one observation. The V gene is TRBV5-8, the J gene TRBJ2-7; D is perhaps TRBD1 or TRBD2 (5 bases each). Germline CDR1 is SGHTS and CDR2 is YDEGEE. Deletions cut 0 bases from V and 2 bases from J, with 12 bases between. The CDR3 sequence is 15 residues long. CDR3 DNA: TGTGCCAGCAGCTTGGTGGGGACCCCACCCTACGAGCAGTACTTC. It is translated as CASSLVGTPPYEQYF. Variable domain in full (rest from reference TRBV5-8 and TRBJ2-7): EAGVTQSPTHLIKTRGQQATLRCSPISGHTSVYWYQQALGLGLQFLLWYDEGEERNRGNFPPRFSGRQFPNYSSELNVNALELEDSALYLCASSLVGTPPYEQYFGPGTRLTVT.

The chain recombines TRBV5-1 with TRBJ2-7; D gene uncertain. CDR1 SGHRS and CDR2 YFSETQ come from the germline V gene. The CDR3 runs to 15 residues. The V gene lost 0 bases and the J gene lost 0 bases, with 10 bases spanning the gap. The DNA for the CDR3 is TGCGCCAGCAGCTTGGCCTCGGGCAGCTCCTACGAGCAGTACTTC. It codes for CASSLASGSSYEQYF. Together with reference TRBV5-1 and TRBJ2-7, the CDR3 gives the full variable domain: KAGVTQTPRYLIKTRGQQVTLSCSPISGHRSVSWYQQTPGQGLQFLFEYFSETQRNKGNFPGRFSGRQFSNSRSEMNVSTLELGDSALYLCASSLASGSSYEQYFGPGTRLTVT.

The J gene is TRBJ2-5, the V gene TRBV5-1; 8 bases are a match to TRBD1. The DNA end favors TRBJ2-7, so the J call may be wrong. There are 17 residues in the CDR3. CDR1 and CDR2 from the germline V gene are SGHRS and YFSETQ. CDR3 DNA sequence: TGCGCCAGCAGCCAAACAATCGACAGGGGAGACTCCTACGAGCAGTACTTC. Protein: CASSQTIDRGDSYEQYF.

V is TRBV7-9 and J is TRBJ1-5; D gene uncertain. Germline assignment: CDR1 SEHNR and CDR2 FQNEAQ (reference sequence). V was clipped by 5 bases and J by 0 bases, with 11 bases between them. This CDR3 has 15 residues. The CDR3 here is CASSPEGNSNQPQHF. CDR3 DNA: TGTGCCAGCAGCCCTGAGGGAAATAGCAATCAGCCCCAGCATTTT.

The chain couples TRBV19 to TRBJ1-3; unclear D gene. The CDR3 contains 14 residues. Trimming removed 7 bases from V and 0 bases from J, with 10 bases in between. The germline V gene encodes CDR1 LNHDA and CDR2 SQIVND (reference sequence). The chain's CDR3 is CASTRLNSGNTIYF. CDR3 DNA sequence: TGTGCCAGTACCCGACTTAACTCTGGAAACACCATATATTTT.

The DNA for the CDR3 is TGTGCCAGCGGGGGGGGAAACACCATATATTTT. Translating gives CASGGGNTIYF. The rearrangement joins TRBV6-5 to TRBJ1-3; maybe TRBD1 (5 bases). V shed 8 bases and J shed 4 bases, with 6 bases lying between them. Germline V gene data show CDR1 as MNHEY and CDR2 as SVGAGI. The CDR3 totals 11 residues.

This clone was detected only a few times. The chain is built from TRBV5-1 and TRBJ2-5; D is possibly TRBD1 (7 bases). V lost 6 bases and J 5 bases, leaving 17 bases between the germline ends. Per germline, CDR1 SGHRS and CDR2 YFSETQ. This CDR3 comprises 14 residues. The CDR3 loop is CASTAGGPRETQYF. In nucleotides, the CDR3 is TGCGCCAGCACCGCAGGGGGGCCAAGGGAGACCCAGTACTTC.

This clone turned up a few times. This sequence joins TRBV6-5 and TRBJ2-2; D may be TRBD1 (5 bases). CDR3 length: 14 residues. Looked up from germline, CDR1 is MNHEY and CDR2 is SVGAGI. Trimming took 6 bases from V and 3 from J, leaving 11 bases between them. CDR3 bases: TGTGCCAGCAGGGCGCAGGGATACACCGGGGAGCTGTTTTTT. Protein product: CASRAQGYTGELFF.